A single sample is the source of the 10 T cell receptor beta chains below, sequenced in a study of cytomegalovirus exposure and HLA in healthy donors. Measured with immunoSEQ multiplex PCR; TCRdb has only the in-frame clones, and not every one. The sample yields about 220,000 clones, about 90% seen once. The specimen was PBMCs. These receptors came from a woman aged 18-30 years in good health and CMV-seronegative.

This clone was recorded a few times. The chain couples TRBV7-8 to TRBJ2-7; 10 nucleotides match TRBD2. The germline V gene has CDR1 SGHVS and CDR2 FQNEAQ. CDR3 length: 16 amino acids. The ends lost 4 bases at V and 3 bases at J; junction bases unmatched: 9. This CDR3 reads CASSSPRLAGVYEQYF. The CDR3 nucleotides read TGTGCCAGCAGCTCTCCCCGGCTAGCGGGAGTCTACGAGCAGTACTTC. The full variable domain, with the rest looked up from reference TRBV7-8 and TRBJ2-7, is GAGVSQSPRYKVAKRGQDVALRCDPISGHVSLFWYQQALGQGPEFLTYFQNEAQLDKSGLPSDRFFAERPEGSVSTLKIQRTQQEDSAVYLCASSSPRLAGVYEQYFGPGTRLTVT.

The chain employs TRBV10-2 and TRBJ2-7, with 9 positions matching TRBD2. This CDR3 has 15 residues. The germline CDR1 and CDR2 sequences are WSHSY and SAAADI. V gave up 4 bases and J gave up 2 bases; unmatched junction bases: 6. This CDR3 reads CASSGLAGTAYEQYF. The CDR3 DNA reads as TGCGCCAGCAGTGGGCTAGCGGGAACAGCCTACGAGCAGTACTTC.

The V and J genes are TRBV9 and TRBJ1-6; TRBD1 matches 10 bases. Germline CDR1 is SGDLS and CDR2 is YYNGEE. V trimming: 2 bases; J trimming: 5 bases; junction bases outside the gene matches: 4. This CDR3 spans 16 amino acids. The CDR3 DNA sequence: TGTGCCAGCAGCGTGGGACAGGGGATGGATAATTCACCCCTCCACTTT. This gives the protein CASSVGQGMDNSPLHF.

The DNA for the CDR3 is TGCGCCAGCAGCCAGCCCCGACAGGGCTTCTACTATGGCTACACCTTC. As protein: CASSQPRQGFYYGYTF. V and J are TRBV4-1 and TRBJ1-2; 7 bases match TRBD1. Germline V gene sequence: CDR1 MGHRA, CDR2 YSYEKL. The trim removed 3 bases at V and 3 bases at J, leaving 10 bases unmatched. CDR3 length equals 16 residues.

This chain joins TRBV11-3 and TRBJ2-2; D not resolved. CDR1 SGHNT and CDR2 YENEEA come from the germline V gene. CDR3 length: 11 amino acids. Trimming removed 8 bases at V and 6 bases at J, with 7 bases between. The CDR3 spells CASESAGELFF. The CDR3 coding sequence is TGTGCCAGCGAGAGCGCCGGGGAGCTGTTTTTT.

The sample holds one count of this clone. The chain is built from TRBV19 and TRBJ1-1; D is unclear. Trimming removed 3 bases at V and 3 bases at J, with 14 bases between. CDR3 length equals 15 residues. The V gene's germline CDR1 is LNHDA and CDR2 SQIVND (reference sequence). The CDR3 DNA reads as TGTGCCAGTAGTATTAGTCGGGGTTCGGACACTGAAGCTTTCTTT. Translation gives CASSISRGSDTEAFF.

This clone was observed once. The chain employs TRBV27 and TRBJ2-1; 7 positions match TRBD1. Germline V gene lookup returns CDR1 MNHEY and CDR2 SMNVEV (reference sequence). This CDR3 is 14 amino acids long. With V trimmed by 3 bases and J by 6 bases, 5 bases remained unmatched. CDR3 sequence reads: CASSLRGRVNEQFF. The DNA for the CDR3 is TGTGCCAGCAGTTTGAGGGGGCGCGTCAATGAGCAGTTCTTC.

The chain uses TRBV18 and TRBJ2-7; TRBD2 matches 9 bases. V shed 5 bases, J shed 1 base, and the junction held 6 bases outside the gene matches. Germline V lookup: CDR1 KGHSH, CDR2 LQKENI. The CDR3 loop spans 15 amino acids. In nucleotides, the CDR3 is TGTGCCAGCTCATTCCTAGCGGGAATGTCCTACGAGCAGTACTTC. It is translated as CASSFLAGMSYEQYF.

The rearrangement joins TRBV7-6 to TRBJ2-1; 15 bases are shared with TRBD2. CDR1 is SGHVS, CDR2 FNYEAQ, per germline. CDR3 length: 18 amino acids. With V trimmed by 5 bases and J by 6 bases, 11 bases remained unmatched. The CDR3 loop is CASSPRTSGRVMGNEQFF. The CDR3 DNA reads as TGTGCCAGCAGCCCGCGGACTAGCGGGAGGGTTATGGGCAATGAGCAGTTCTTC.

The V gene is TRBV14, the J gene TRBJ1-2, with 8 bases lining up with TRBD1. J was trimmed by 5 bases and V by 1 base; bases with no gene match: 6. Germline CDR1 and CDR2: SGHDN and FVKESK. This CDR3 spans 15 amino acids. This CDR3 reads CASSQAGTGIYGYTF. In DNA form, the CDR3 reads TGTGCCAGCAGCCAAGCCGGGACAGGAATATATGGCTACACCTTC.